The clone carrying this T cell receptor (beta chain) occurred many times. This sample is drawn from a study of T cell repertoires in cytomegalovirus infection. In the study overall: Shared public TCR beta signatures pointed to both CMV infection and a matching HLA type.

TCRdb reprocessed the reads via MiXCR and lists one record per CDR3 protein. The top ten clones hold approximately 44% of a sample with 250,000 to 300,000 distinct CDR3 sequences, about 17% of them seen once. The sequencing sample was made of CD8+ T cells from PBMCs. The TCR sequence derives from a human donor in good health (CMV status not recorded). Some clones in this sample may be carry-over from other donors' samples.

CDR3 sequence (DNA): TGTGCCAGCAGCTTAGCGATTGCGGGGGAACCGTTTTGGCAGTACTTC. Residues: CASSLAIAGEPFWQYF. The chain employs TRBV7-9 and TRBJ2-7; 7 bases fit TRBD2. The junction had 14 bases not matched to a gene; V was cut back by 0 bases and J by 9 bases. The CDR3 length is 16 residues. In germline, CDR1 is SEHNR, CDR2 FQNEAQ (reference sequence).